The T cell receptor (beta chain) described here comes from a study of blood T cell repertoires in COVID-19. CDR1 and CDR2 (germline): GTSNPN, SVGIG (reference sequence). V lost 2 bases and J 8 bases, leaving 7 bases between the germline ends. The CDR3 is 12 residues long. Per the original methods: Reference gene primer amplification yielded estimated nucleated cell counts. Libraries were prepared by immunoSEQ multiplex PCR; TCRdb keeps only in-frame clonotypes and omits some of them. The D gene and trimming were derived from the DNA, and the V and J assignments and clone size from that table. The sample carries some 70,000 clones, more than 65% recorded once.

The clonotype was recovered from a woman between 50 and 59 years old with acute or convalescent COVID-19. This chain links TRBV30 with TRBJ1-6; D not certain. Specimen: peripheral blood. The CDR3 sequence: CAWSHSDSPLHF. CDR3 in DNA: TGTGCCTGGAGTCACAGTGATTCACCCCTCCACTTT. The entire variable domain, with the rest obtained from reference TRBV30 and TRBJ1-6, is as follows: SQTIHQWPATLVQPVGSPLSLECTVEGTSNPNLYWYRQAAGRGLQLLFYSVGIGQISSEVPQNLSASRPQDRQFILSSKKLLLSDSGFYLCAWSHSDSPLHFGNGTRLTVT.